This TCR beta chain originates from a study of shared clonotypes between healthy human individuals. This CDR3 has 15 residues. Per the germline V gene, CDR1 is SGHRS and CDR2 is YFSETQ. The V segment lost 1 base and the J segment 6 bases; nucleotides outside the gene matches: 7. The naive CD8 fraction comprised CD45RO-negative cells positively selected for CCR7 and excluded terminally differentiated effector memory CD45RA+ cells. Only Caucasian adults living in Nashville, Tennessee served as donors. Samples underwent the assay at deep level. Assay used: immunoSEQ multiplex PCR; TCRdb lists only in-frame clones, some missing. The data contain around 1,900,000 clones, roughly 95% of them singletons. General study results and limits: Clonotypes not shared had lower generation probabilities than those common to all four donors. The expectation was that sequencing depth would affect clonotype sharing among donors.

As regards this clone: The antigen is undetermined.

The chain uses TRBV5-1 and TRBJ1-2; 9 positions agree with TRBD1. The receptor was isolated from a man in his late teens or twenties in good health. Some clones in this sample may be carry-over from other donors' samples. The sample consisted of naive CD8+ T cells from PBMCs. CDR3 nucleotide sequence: TGCGCCAGCAGCTTGCTCCTACAGGGGGCCCATGGCTACACCTTC. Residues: CASSLLLQGAHGYTF.